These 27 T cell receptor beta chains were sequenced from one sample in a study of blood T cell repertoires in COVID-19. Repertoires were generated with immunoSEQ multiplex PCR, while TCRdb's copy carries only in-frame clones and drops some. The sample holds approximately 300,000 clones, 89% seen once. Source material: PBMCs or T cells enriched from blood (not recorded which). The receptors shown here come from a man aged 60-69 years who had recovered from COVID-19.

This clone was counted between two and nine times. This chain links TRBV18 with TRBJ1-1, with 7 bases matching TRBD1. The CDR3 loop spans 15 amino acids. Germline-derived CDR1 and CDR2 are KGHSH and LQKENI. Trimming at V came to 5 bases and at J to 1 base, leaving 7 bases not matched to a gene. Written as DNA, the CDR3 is TGTGCCAGCTCAACTAACAGGGGCGAGAACACTGAAGCTTTCTTT. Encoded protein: CASSTNRGENTEAFF.

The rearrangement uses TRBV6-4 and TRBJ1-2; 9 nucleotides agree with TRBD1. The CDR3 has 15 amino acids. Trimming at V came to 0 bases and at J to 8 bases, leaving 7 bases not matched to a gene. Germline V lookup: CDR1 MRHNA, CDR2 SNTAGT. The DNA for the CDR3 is TGTGCCAGCAGTGACTCGGGACAGGGAGTTGGAGGCTACACCTTC. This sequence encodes CASSDSGQGVGGYTF.

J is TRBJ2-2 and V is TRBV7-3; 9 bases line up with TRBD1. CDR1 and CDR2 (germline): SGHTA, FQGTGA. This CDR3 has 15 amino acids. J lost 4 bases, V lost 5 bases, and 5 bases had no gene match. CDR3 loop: CASSRQGGSTGELFF. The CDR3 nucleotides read TGTGCCAGCAGCCGACAGGGGGGGAGCACCGGGGAGCTGTTTTTT.

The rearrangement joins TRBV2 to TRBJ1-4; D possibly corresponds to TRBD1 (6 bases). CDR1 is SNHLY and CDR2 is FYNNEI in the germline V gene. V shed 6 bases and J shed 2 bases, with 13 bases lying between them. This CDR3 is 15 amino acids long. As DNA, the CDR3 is TGTGCCAGCAGCCCCACAGGGTGGACTAATGAAAAACTGTTTTTT. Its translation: CASSPTGWTNEKLFF. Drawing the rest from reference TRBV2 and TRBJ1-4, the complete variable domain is EPEVTQTPSHQVTQMGQEVILRCVPISNHLYFYWYRQILGQKVEFLVSFYNNEISEKSEIFDDQFSVERPDGSNFTLKIRSTKLEDSAMYFCASSPTGWTNEKLFFGSGTQLSVL.

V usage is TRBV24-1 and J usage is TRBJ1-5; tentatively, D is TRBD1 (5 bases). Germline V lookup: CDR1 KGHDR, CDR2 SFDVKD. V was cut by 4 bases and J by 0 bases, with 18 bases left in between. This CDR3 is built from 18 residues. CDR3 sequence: CATSETTETSYSNQPQHF. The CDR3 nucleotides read TGTGCCACCAGTGAGACGACAGAGACATCTTATAGCAATCAGCCCCAGCATTTT.

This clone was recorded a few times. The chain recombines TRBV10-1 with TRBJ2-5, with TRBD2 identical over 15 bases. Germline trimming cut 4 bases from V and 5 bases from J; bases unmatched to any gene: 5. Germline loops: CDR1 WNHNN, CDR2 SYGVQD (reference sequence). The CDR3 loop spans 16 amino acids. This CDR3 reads CASSAGLAGGEETQYF. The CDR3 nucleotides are TGCGCCAGCAGTGCCGGACTAGCGGGAGGGGAGGAGACCCAGTACTTC.

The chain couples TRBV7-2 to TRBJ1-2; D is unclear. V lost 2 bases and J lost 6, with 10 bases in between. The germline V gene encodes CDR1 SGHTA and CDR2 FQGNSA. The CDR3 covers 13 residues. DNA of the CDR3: TGTGCCAGCAGCTTAACACAGACTAATGGCTACACCTTC. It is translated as CASSLTQTNGYTF.

The CDR3 nucleotides are TGTGCCAGTAGTATAGATTTCACAGCCTATGGCTACACCTTC. Its protein is CASSIDFTAYGYTF. The chain uses TRBV19 and TRBJ1-2; the D is unclear. V lost 0 bases to trimming and J lost 4 bases, with 9 bases between them. This CDR3 region has 14 residues. Per the germline V gene, CDR1 is LNHDA and CDR2 is SQIVND (reference sequence). The whole variable domain, remainder taken from reference TRBV19 and TRBJ1-2, is DGGITQSPKYLFRKEGQNVTLSCEQNLNHDAMYWYRQDPGQGLRLIYYSQIVNDFQKGDIAEGYSVSREKKESFPLTVTSAQKNPTAFYLCASSIDFTAYGYTFGSGTRLTVV.

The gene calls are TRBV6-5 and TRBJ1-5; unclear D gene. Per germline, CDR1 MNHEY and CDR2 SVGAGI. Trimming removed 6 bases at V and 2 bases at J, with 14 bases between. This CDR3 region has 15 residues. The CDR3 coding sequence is TGTGCCAGCAGCCAATACCCCGGGGGCAATCAGCCCCAGCATTTT. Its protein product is CASSQYPGGNQPQHF.

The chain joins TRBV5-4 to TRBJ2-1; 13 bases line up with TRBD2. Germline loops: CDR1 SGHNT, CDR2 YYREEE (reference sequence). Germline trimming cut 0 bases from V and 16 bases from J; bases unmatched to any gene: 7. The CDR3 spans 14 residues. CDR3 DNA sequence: TGTGCCAGCAGCTTGGGGGCCGGGACTAGCGGGATATTCTTC. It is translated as CASSLGAGTSGIFF.

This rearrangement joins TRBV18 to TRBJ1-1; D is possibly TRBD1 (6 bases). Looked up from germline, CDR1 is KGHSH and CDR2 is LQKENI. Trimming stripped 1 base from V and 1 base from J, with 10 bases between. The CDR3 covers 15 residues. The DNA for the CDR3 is TGTGCCAGCTCACCACTGTCACAGGGGAACACTGAAGCTTTCTTT. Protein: CASSPLSQGNTEAFF.

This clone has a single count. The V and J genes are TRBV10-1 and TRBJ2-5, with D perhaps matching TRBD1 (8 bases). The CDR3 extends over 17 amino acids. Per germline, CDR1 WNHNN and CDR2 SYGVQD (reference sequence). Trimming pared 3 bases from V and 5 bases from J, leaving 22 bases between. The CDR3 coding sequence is TGCGCCAGCAGTGATGTGGCGGGGGACAGGCGACGGGAGACCCAGTACTTC. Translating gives CASSDVAGDRRRETQYF.

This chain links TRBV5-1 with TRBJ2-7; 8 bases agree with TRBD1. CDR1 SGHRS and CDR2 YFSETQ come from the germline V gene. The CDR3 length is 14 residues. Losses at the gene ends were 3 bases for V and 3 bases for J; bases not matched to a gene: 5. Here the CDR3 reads CASSSTTGVYEQYF. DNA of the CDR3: TGCGCCAGCAGCTCCACGACAGGGGTCTACGAGCAGTACTTC.

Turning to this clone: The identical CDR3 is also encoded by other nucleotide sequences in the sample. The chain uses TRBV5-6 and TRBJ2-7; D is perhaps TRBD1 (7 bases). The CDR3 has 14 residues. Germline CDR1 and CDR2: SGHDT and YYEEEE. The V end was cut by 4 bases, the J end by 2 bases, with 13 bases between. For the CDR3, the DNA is TGTGCCAGCAGCCGGGGGCAGGGGGCCTACGAGCAGTACTTC. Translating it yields CASSRGQGAYEQYF.

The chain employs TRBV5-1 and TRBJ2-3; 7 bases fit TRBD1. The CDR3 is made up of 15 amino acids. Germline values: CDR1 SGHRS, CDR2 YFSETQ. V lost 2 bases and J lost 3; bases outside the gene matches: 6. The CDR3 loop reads CASSFSRGKTDTQYF. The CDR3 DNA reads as TGCGCCAGCAGCTTCTCCAGGGGGAAAACAGATACGCAGTATTTT. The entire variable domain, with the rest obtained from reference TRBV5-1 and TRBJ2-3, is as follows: KAGVTQTPRYLIKTRGQQVTLSCSPISGHRSVSWYQQTPGQGLQFLFEYFSETQRNKGNFPGRFSGRQFSNSRSEMNVSTLELGDSALYLCASSFSRGKTDTQYFGPGTRLTVL.

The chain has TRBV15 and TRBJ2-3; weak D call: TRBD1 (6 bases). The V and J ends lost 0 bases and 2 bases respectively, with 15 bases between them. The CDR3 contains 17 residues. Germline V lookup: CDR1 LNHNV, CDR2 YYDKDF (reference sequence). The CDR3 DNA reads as TGTGCCACCAGCAGAGATTGGATGGGGGCTTCCACAGATACGCAGTATTTT. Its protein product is CATSRDWMGASTDTQYF.

The CDR3 protein is CASSSDSYTEAFF. The CDR3 DNA is TGTGCCAGCAGTTCGGACTCATACACTGAAGCTTTCTTT. The chain is built from TRBV12-3 or TRBV12-4 and TRBJ1-1; D call uncertain. The CDR3 covers 13 residues. V was trimmed by 4 bases and J by 3 bases, leaving 9 bases between them.

CDR3 coding DNA: TGTGCCAGCAGTTTATCCGGGACAGACACAGATACGCAGTATTTT. Translated, it gives CASSLSGTDTDTQYF. This rearrangement joins TRBV28 to TRBJ2-3, with TRBD1 identical over 7 bases. V gave up 1 base and J gave up 2 bases; unmatched junction bases: 3. There are 15 residues in the CDR3. Germline CDR1 and CDR2: MDHEN and SYDVKM.

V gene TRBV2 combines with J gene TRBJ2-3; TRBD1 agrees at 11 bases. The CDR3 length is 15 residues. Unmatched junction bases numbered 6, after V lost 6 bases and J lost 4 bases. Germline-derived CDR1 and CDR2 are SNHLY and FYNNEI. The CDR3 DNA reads TGTGCCAGCAGGAACGGACAGGGGGCTGCAGATACGCAGTATTTT. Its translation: CASRNGQGAADTQYF. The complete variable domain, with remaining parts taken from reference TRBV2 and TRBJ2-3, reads EPEVTQTPSHQVTQMGQEVILRCVPISNHLYFYWYRQILGQKVEFLVSFYNNEISEKSEIFDDQFSVERPDGSNFTLKIRSTKLEDSAMYFCASRNGQGAADTQYFGPGTRLTVL.

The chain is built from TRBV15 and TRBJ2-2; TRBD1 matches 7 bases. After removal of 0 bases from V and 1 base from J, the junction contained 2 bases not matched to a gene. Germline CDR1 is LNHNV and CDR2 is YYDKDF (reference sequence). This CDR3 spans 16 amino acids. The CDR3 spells CATSREDRLNTGELFF. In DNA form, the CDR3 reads TGTGCCACCAGCAGAGAGGACAGGCTGAACACCGGGGAGCTGTTTTTT.

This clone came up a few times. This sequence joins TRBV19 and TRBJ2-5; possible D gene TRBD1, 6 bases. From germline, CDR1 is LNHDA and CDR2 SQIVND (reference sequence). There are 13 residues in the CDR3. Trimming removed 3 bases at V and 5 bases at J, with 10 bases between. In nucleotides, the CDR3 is TGTGCCAGTAGTATCTTCAGGGGTGAGACCCAGTACTTC. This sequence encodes CASSIFRGETQYF.

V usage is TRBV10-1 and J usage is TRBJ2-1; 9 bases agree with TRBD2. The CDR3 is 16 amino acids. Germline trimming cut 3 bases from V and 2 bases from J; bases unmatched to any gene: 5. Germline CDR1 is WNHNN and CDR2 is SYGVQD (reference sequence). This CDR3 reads CASSDLSGSTYNEQFF. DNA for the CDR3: TGCGCCAGCAGTGACCTTAGCGGGAGTACCTACAATGAGCAGTTCTTC.

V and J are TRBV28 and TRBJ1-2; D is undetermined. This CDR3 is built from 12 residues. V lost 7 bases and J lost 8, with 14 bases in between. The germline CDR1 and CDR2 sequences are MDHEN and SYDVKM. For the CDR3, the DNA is TGTGCCAGCACCTATCCCAGCGGAGGCTACACCTTC. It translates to CASTYPSGGYTF.

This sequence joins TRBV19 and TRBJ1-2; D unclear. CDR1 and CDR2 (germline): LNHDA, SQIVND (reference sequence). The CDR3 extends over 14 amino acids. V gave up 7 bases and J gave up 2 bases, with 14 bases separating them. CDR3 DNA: TGTGCCAGTATCCGCTCTGGAGGGAACTATGGCTACACCTTC. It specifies CASIRSGGNYGYTF.

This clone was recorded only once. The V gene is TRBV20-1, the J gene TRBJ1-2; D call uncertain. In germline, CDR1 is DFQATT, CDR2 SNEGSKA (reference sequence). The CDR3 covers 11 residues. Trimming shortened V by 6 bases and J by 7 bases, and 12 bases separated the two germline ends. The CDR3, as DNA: TGCAGTGCCATATTACGGGGTGGCTACACCTTC. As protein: CSAILRGGYTF.

For the CDR3, the DNA is TGTGCCAGCTCACCACTAACCTCGGCGGGGACTCCTAACTATGGCTACACCTTC. It yields the protein CASSPLTSAGTPNYGYTF. The V gene is TRBV18, the J gene TRBJ1-2; perhaps TRBD1 as D (5 bases). Trimming removed 1 base at V and 0 bases at J, with 18 bases between. This CDR3 is built from 18 residues. The germline CDR1 and CDR2 sequences are KGHSH and LQKENI.

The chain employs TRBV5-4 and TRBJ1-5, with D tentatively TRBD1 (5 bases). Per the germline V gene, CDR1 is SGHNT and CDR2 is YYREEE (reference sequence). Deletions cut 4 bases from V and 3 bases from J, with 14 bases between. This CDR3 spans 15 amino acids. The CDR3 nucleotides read TGTGCCAGCAGCCCCGGAGTGGGGCCCAATCAGCCCCAGCATTTT. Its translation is CASSPGVGPNQPQHF.